The source of this T cell receptor beta chain is a study of PD-L1 blockade in urothelial cancer. About the research overall: About 90% of the 29 patients were males with bladder-origin urothelial cancer.

The protocol was immunoSEQ multiplex PCR, while the TCRdb copy is restricted to in-frame clones and leaves out a portion. The sample consists of some 29,000 clones, more than 70% of them appearing once. Trimming cost V 1 base and J 4 bases, with 15 bases left between them. The CDR3 loop spans 16 amino acids. CDR1 SGHDT and CDR2 YYEEEE come from the germline V gene. This TCR was recovered from a man aged 45-60 years with urothelial cancer. The sequencing used PBMCs, collected around atezolizumab (anti-PD-L1) treatment. This chain uses TRBV5-6 with TRBJ2-4, with TRBD1 as a possible D gene (5 bases). CDR3 sequence: CASSLLLAGKKNIQYF. CDR3 sequence (DNA): TGTGCCAGCAGCTTGTTGCTCGCAGGGAAGAAAAACATTCAGTACTTC.